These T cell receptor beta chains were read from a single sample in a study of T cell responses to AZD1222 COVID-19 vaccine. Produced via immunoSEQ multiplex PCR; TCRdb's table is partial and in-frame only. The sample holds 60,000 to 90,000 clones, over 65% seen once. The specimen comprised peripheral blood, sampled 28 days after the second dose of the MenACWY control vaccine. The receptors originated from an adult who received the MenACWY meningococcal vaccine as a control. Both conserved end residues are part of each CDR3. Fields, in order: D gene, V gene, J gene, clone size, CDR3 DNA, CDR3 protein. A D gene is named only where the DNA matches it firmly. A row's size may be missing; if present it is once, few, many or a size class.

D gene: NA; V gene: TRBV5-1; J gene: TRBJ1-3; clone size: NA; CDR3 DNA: TGCGCCAGCAGCTTGGACAGTGGAAACACCATATATTTT; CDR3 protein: CASSLDSGNTIYF
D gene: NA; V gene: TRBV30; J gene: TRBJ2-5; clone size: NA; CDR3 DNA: TGTGCCTGGAGTCCCCTCGACAGGTCCTTCAAGACCCAGTACTTC; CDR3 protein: CAWSPLDRSFKTQYF
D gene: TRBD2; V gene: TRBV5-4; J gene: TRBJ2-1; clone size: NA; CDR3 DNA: TGTGCCAGCAGCTTGGGAGGGTTAGCGGGGCACAATGAGCAGTTCTTC; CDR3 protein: CASSLGGLAGHNEQFF
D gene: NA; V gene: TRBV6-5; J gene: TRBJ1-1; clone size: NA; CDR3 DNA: TGTGCCAGCAGTTACGTAGGGGTGGGGTTGGACACTGAAGCTTTCTTT; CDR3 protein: CASSYVGVGLDTEAFF
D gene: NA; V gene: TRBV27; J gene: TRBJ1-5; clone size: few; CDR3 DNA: TGTGCCAGCAGTTGGCAGTACAATCAGCCCCAGCATTTT; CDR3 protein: CASSWQYNQPQHF
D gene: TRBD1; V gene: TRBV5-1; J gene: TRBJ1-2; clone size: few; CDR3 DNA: TGCGCCAGCAGCATAGGACAGGGCAGGAGCTACACCTTC; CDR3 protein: CASSIGQGRSYTF
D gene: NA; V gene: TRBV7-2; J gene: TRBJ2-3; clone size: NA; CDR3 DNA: TGTGCCAGCAGCCAGAACGGGCGTGTAGATACGCAGTATTTT; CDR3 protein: CASSQNGRVDTQYF
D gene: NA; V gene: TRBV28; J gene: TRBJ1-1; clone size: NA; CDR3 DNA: TGTGCCAGCAGTTTATCCAACACTGAAGCTTTCTTT; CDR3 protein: CASSLSNTEAFF
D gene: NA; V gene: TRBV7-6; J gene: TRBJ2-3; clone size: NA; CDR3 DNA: TGTGCCAGCAGCTTAGTTGGGCAGTCCACAGATACGCAGTATTTT; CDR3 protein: CASSLVGQSTDTQYF
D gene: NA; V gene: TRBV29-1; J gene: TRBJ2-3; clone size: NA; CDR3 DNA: TGCAGCGTTTGGGGACTGCCGGGGACAGATACGCAGTATTTT; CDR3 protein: CSVWGLPGTDTQYF
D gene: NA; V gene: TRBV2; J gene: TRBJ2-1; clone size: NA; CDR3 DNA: TGTGCCAGCAGTGAAACGGCGGTAGGTGAGCAGTTCTTC; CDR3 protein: CASSETAVGEQFF
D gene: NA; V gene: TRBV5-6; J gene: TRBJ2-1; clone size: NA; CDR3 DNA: TGTGCCAGCAGCTTTTTGACAACCCTCTCCAATGAGCAGTTCTTC; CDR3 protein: CASSFLTTLSNEQFF
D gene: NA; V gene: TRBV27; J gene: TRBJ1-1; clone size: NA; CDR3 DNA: TGTGCCAGTCTTAGTACGGTTACTAGGGAAGCTTTCTTT; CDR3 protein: CASLSTVTREAFF
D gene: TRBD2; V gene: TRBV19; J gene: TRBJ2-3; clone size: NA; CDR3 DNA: TGTGCCAGTAGTATACCTTCGGGGGGGAGCACAGATACGCAGTATTTT; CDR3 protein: CASSIPSGGSTDTQYF
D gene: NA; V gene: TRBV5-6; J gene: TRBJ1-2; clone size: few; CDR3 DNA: TGTGCCAGCATAGGCAGGGCATCCAACTATGGCTACACCTTC; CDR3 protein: CASIGRASNYGYTF